This TCR beta chain originates from a study of blood T cells in healthy people across ages. It was with a sample-barcoded 5' primer and a J-beta primer mix that a second PCR of roughly 6 to 11 cycles was run. TCRdb independently ran MiXCR on the 5' RACE reads; one entry per CDR3 protein. The profile shows roughly 2 million distinct CDR3 sequences, roughly 50% of them singletons. This clonotype was recorded a few times. What it recognizes is unknown. Those donating, healthy Caucasian individuals from Russia, were aged 6 to 90. Study results and caveats: Leaving the PBMCs unsorted stopped any conclusive comparison of naive versus antigen-experienced cells.

Trimming took 5 bases from V and 2 from J; bases not matched to a gene: 2. The CDR3 loop spans 14 amino acids. This receptor was identified in a woman aged 40 to 50 in good health. J is TRBJ2-1 and V is TRBV12-3 or TRBV12-4; 8 positions match TRBD2. Sequencing used blood. CDR3 region: CASSTSGPYNEQFF. CDR3 nucleotides: TGTGCCAGCAGTACTAGCGGCCCCTACAATGAGCAGTTCTTC.